This passage covers 15 T cell receptor beta chains from one sample sequenced in a study of monozygotic twins with inflammatory bowel disease. TCRdb reprocessed the 5' RACE reads and keeps a single row for each CDR3 protein, giving no DNA. In total, the table holds about 300,000 distinct CDR3 sequences. Material for sequencing was blood. The receptor source for this set is a human donor with ulcerative colitis or Crohn's disease, or a healthy co-twin of an affected twin (not recorded which).

V is TRBV6-2 or TRBV6-3 and J is TRBJ1-5. CDR1 is MNHEY, CDR2 SVGEGT, per germline. The CDR3 spans 16 residues. The CDR3 sequence: CASSYGSNRGNQPQHF.

The chain has TRBV7-2 and TRBJ2-7; TCRdb's assignment of TRBD1 cannot be checked, as there is no DNA. This CDR3 comprises 14 residues. Germline CDR1 is SGHTA and CDR2 is FQGNSA. CDR3 amino acids: CASSFAPGAYEQYF. Complete variable domain (other parts from reference TRBV7-2 and TRBJ2-7): GAGVSQSPSNKVTEKGKDVELRCDPISGHTALYWYRQSLGQGLEFLIYFQGNSAPDKSGLPSDRFSAERTGGSVSTLTIQRTQQEDSAVYLCASSFAPGAYEQYFGPGTRLTVT.

V and J are TRBV12-3 or TRBV12-4 and TRBJ2-3. The CDR3 has 14 amino acids. This CDR3 is CASSFRDLTDTQYF.

The gene calls are TRBV7-2 and TRBJ2-3. This CDR3 has 12 amino acids. Germline values: CDR1 SGHTA, CDR2 FQGNSA. CDR3 residues: CASSGLTDTQYF.

V is TRBV28 and J is TRBJ2-1; the TRBD1 assignment by TCRdb is unverifiable without DNA. Germline CDR1 reads MDHEN; CDR2 reads SYDVKM. The CDR3 contains 16 residues. The CDR3 spells CASSFRWDRLYNEQFF.

The chain recombines TRBV28 with TRBJ2-5; the TCRdb D gene call, TRBD1, has no DNA to confirm it. Germline CDR1 MDHEN, CDR2 SYDVKM. The CDR3 covers 14 residues. The CDR3 region is CASSTRRGEETQYF.

The chain carries TRBV29-1 and TRBJ2-3; the TCRdb call, TRBD2, lacks DNA for checking. Germline V gene data show CDR1 as SQVTM and CDR2 as ANQGSEA. This CDR3 comprises 14 residues. The CDR3 reads CSVGLIARTDTQYF.

This sequence joins TRBV6-1 and TRBJ2-1; without DNA, the TCRdb call of TRBD1 cannot be checked. The CDR3 loop spans 16 amino acids. The V gene's germline CDR1 is MNHNS and CDR2 SASEGT. The CDR3 region is CASRPLRAGGENEQFF.

This chain connects TRBV15 to TRBJ1-2. The CDR3 has 15 residues. Germline values: CDR1 LNHNV, CDR2 YYDKDF (reference sequence). This CDR3 reads CATSRDRPASYGYTF.

V gene TRBV20-1 combines with J gene TRBJ1-3; TCRdb selects TRBD1, and the lack of DNA leaves this call unchecked. From germline, CDR1 is DFQATT and CDR2 SNEGSKA (reference sequence). The CDR3 runs to 14 residues. The CDR3 protein is CSAPDSFSGNTIYF.

The V and J genes are TRBV15 and TRBJ2-3. This CDR3 has 15 amino acids. Germline V CDR1 and CDR2: LNHNV, YYDKDF (reference sequence). Here the CDR3 reads CATSRSKSFTDTQYF.

J is TRBJ2-7 and V is TRBV7-9; TCRdb indicates TRBD1, and absent DNA this call remains unverified. This CDR3 spans 15 amino acids. The germline V gene encodes CDR1 SEHNR and CDR2 FQNEAQ (reference sequence). CDR3: CASSYLTGTKYEQYF.

This sequence joins TRBV6-1 and TRBJ2-3; TCRdb outputs TRBD2, but without DNA this stays unchecked. Per the germline V gene, CDR1 is MNHNS and CDR2 is SASEGT. The CDR3 length is 16 residues. CDR3 amino acids: CASSLWTSGSTDTQYF.

The chain recombines TRBV18 with TRBJ1-5; no DNA is available, so the TRBD1 call from TCRdb remains unchecked. Germline values: CDR1 KGHSH, CDR2 LQKENI. The CDR3 is 14 residues long. The CDR3 here is CASSLTGADQPQHF.

V is TRBV7-9 and J is TRBJ2-7; TCRdb's D call, TRBD1, is unchecked because there is no DNA. This CDR3 region has 13 residues. Germline CDR1 and CDR2: SEHNR and FQNEAQ (reference sequence). This CDR3 is CASRGDRAYEQYF.